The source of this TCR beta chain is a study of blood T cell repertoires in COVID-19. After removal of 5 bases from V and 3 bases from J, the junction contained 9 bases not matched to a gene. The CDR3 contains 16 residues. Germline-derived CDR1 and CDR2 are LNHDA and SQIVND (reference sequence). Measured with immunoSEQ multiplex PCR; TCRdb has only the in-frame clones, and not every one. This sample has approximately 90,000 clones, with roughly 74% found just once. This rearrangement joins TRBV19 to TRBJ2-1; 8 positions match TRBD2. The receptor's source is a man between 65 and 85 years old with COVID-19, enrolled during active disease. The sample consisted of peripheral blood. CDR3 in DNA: TGTGCCAGTAGTCAGACGGGACTAGGGAACTACAATGAGCAGTTCTTC. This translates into CASSQTGLGNYNEQFF.